This T cell receptor beta chain is from a study of blood T cell repertoires in COVID-19. Produced via immunoSEQ multiplex PCR; TCRdb's table is partial and in-frame only. Of about 62,000 clones listed, around 65% were seen once; the top ten hold over 50%. The germline CDR1 and CDR2 sequences are SGHRS and YFSETQ. The V and J ends lost 2 bases and 4 bases respectively, with 12 bases between them. This CDR3 has 14 amino acids. All enrollees were about 18 to 100 years old and from about 25 US areas. V and J are TRBV5-1 and TRBJ1-1; D perhaps matches TRBD1 (6 bases). Specimen: PBMCs or T cells enriched from blood (not recorded which). The clonotype was recovered from a woman aged 60 to 75 who had been exposed to COVID-19. The CDR3, as DNA: TGCGCCAGCAGCTTTAGTCAGGGGCCCACTGAAGCTTTCTTT. It is translated as CASSFSQGPTEAFF.